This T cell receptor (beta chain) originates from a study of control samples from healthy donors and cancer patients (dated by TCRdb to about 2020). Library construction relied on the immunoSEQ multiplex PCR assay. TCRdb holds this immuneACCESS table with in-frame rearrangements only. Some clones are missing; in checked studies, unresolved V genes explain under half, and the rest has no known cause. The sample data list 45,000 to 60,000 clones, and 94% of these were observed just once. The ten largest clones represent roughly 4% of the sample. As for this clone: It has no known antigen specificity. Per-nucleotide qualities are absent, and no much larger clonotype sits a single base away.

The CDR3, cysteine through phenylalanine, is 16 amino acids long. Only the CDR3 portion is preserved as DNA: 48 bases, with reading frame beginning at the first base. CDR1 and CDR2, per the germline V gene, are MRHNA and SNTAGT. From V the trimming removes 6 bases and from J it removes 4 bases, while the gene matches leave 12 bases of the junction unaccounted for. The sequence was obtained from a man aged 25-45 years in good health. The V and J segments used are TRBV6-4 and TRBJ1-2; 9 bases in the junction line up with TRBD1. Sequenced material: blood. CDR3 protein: CASRDTDRGLSYGYTF. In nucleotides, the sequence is TGTGCCAGCAGGGATACCGACAGGGGGTTGAGCTATGGCTACACCTTC.